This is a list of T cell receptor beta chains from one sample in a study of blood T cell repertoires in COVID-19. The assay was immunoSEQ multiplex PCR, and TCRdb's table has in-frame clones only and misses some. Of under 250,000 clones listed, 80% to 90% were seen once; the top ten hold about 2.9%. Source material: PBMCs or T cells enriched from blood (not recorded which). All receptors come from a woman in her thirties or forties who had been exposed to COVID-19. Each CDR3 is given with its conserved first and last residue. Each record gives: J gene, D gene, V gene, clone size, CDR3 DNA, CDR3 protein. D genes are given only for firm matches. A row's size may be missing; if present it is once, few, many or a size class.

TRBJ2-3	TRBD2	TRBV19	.	TGTGCCAGTAGTATAGAGGCGACTAGCGGGGGGATCACAGATACGCAGTATTTT	CASSIEATSGGITDTQYF
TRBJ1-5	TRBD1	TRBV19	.	TGTGCCAGTTCCCGGGACAGCCAGGGGAGCAATCAGCCCCAGCATTTT	CASSRDSQGSNQPQHF
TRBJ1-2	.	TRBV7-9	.	TGTGCCAGCAGCTTAGCCCACGGGGGGTCTTATGGCTACACCTTC	CASSLAHGGSYGYTF
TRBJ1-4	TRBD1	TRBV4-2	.	TGTGCCAGCAGCCAAAAGCCCCGGACAGGAGTACTTAATGAAAAACTGTTTTTT	CASSQKPRTGVLNEKLFF
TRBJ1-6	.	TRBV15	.	TGTGCCACCGAAACAGGGAACGGTTCACCCCTCCACTTT	CATETGNGSPLHF
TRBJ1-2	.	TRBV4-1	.	TGCGCCAGCAGACCCCAGGGTAACTATGGCTACACCTTC	CASRPQGNYGYTF
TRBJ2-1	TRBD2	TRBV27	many	TGTGCCAGCAGTCTCGCCGGGACTAGCGGGAGAAATGAGCAGTTCTTC	CASSLAGTSGRNEQFF
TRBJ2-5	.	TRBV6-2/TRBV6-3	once	TGTGCCAGCAGCAGGGGCCAAGAGACCCAGTACTTC	CASSRGQETQYF
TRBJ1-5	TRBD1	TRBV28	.	TGTGCCAGCAGCCCCCGGCCAGGGGGTTTACAGCCCCAGCATTTT	CASSPRPGGLQPQHF
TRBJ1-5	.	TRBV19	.	TGTGCCAGTAGTAGTATTTCAGGTGGCAATCAGCCCCAGCATTTT	CASSSISGGNQPQHF
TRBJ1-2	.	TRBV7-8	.	TGTGCCAGCAGCAGCCTTAACGCAAACTATGGCTACACCTTC	CASSSLNANYGYTF
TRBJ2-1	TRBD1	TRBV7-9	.	TGTGCCAGCAGCCCCCAGGGGACAGGGTCCTACAATGAGCAGTTCTTC	CASSPQGTGSYNEQFF
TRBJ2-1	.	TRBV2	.	TGTGCCAGCAGTGCGAGGGGCGTTGGGGGCGATGAGCAGTTCTTC	CASSARGVGGDEQFF
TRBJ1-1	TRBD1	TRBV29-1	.	TGCAGCGTTGGACAGGGAGGTACTGAAGCTTTCTTT	CSVGQGGTEAFF
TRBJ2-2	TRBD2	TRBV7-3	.	TGTGCCAGCAGCCCTAGCGGGAGTTATTCCACCGGGGAGCTGTTTTTT	CASSPSGSYSTGELFF
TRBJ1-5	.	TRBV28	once	TGTGCCAGCAGAACATTAAGGGCGGGAGGGAGGAATCAGCCCCAGCATTTT	CASRTLRAGGRNQPQHF
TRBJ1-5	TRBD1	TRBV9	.	TGTGCCAGCAGCGTAGCCCGGACAGGGCTCAGGCGGGGGGGTCAGCCCCAGCATTTT	CASSVARTGLRRGGQPQHF
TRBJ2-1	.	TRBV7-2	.	TGTGCCATCGATGATAGAAACAATGAGCAGTTCTTC	CAIDDRNNEQFF
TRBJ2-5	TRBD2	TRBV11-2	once	TGTGCCAGCAGCCCCCTAGCGGGAGTAGAGACCCAGTACTTC	CASSPLAGVETQYF
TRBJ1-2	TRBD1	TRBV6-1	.	TGTGCCAGCAGTGACGGGACAGGGTGGCGGGGCTACACCTTC	CASSDGTGWRGYTF
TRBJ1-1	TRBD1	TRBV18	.	TGTGCCAGCTCACCACAGACAGGGGGCGGGAGGAACACTGAAGCTTTCTTT	CASSPQTGGGRNTEAFF
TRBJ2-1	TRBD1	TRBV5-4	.	TGTGCCAGCAGCTTGGCCGCTGGACAGGGGGCCCGGGAGCAGTTCTTC	CASSLAAGQGAREQFF
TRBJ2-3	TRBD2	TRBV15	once	TGTGCCACCAGCAGTGAAAGACTAGCGGCCAACACAGATACGCAGTATTTT	CATSSERLAANTDTQYF
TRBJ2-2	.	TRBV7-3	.	TGTGCCAGCAGCTTATTGGAGACCGGGGAGCTGTTTTTT	CASSLLETGELFF
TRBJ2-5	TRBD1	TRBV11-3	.	TGTGCCAGCAGCCAAGGACAGGGGATAGAGACCCAGTACTTC	CASSQGQGIETQYF
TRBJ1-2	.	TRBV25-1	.	TGTGCCAGCAGTGAAGGCGGGCGACTTAACTATGGCTACACCTTC	CASSEGGRLNYGYTF